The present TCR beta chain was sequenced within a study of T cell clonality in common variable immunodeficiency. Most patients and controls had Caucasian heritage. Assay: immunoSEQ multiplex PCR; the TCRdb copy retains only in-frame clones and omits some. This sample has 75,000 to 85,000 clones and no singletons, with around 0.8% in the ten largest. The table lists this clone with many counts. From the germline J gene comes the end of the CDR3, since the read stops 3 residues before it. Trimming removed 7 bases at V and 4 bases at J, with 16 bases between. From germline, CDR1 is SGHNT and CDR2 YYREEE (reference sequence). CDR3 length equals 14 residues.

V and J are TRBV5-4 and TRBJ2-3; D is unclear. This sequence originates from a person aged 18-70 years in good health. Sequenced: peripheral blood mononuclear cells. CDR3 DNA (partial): TGTGCCAGCCAATTCCTCCGCGGCCCAGATACG. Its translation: CASQFLRGPDT. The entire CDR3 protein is CASQFLRGPDTQYF.